This TCR beta chain was obtained from a study of response to subunit inactivated influenza vaccine (dated by TCRdb to 2017 to 2018). For the study in its entirety: To follow how T cells responded to a trivalent subunit inactivated influenza vaccine, the researchers relied on deep quantitative profiling of the T cell receptor repertoire.

V is shortened by 2 bases, J by 0 bases, and the region joining them spans 10 bases. The germline V gene provides CDR1 SGHTA and CDR2 FQGNSA. From the cysteine up to the phenylalanine, the CDR3 has a length of 16 residues. The DNA shown is the 48-base CDR3, in frame from base 1. What the work shows at the level of the full study, not this receptor alone: The authors suggested that each seasonal influenza vaccination may recruit only a limited number of new T cells.

The library was obtained by RT-PCR. TCRdb shows the sequencer as Illumina HiSeq 2500. TCRdb cleaned the public reads at Q25 with fastp, built clones with MiXCR and kept in-frame beta chains. A single entry per CDR3 protein holds the most common genes and DNA from its merged rows. This sample comprises a few hundred thousand distinct CDR3 sequences, about 20% of them detected only once. Of the sample, about a tenth falls within the top ten clones. Only a few counts were recorded for this clonotype. Which antigen it targets is not known. Per-base qualities were not stored, and no clone one base away is much larger.

The sequence is built from TRBV7-2 and TRBJ1-4; confidence is insufficient to name the D gene. The clonotype was recovered from a man between 50 and 70 years old who received an inactivated influenza vaccine. Donor details come from another sample of the same person, matched by shared clones. Here the sequenced sample was PBMCs from blood, taken about 19 months after vaccination. Here the CDR3 is given as CASSLNSPATNEKLFF. The DNA reads TGTGCCAGCAGCTTAAACAGCCCGGCAACTAATGAAAAACTGTTTTTT. The entire variable domain, with the stretches around the CDR3 drawn from the reference TRBV7-2 and TRBJ1-4 proteins, is GAGVSQSPSNKVTEKGKDVELRCDPISGHTALYWYRQSLGQGLEFLIYFQGNSAPDKSGLPSDRFSAERTGGSVSTLTIQRTQQEDSAVYLCASSLNSPATNEKLFFGSGTQLSVL.